A selection of T cell receptor beta chains follows, all from one sample in a study of blood T cell repertoires in COVID-19. TCRdb's table, derived via immunoSEQ multiplex PCR, lists solely in-frame clones and lacks some. Here the sample spans 120,000 to 150,000 clones, around 90% being singletons. Sequenced sample: peripheral blood. Receptors originate from a man in his sixties with active or convalescent COVID-19. Both conserved end residues are part of each CDR3. Each record gives: J gene, clone size, V gene, D gene, CDR3 DNA, CDR3 protein. The D gene is left open where the match is weak. The size of a clone is reported for some rows only, either as once, few or many, or as a class for expanded clones.

TRBJ2-5	.	TRBV28	TRBD1	TGTGCCAGCAGGCAGACAGGGGCCCGTAGGCTGGTCCGAGAGACCCAGTACTTC	CASRQTGARRLVRETQYF
TRBJ2-4	.	TRBV28	TRBD1	TGTGCCAGCAGTGCCACAGGGGGCGGTGCCAAAAACATTCAGTACTTC	CASSATGGGAKNIQYF
TRBJ1-2	.	TRBV2	.	TGTGCCAGCAGTGTCGACTCTCAGTCCTATGGCTACACCTTC	CASSVDSQSYGYTF
TRBJ2-5	.	TRBV4-3	.	TGCGCCAGCAGCCAAGAAGCAGGGCCCGAGACCCAGTACTTC	CASSQEAGPETQYF
TRBJ2-2	few	TRBV4-1	TRBD2	TGCGCCAGCAGCCAAGAAGGAGCGGGAGTTCACGGGGAGCTGTTTTTT	CASSQEGAGVHGELFF
TRBJ1-4	.	TRBV7-2	.	TGTGCCAGCAGCTTATCGAGGGTATCTAATGAAAAACTGTTTTTT	CASSLSRVSNEKLFF
TRBJ2-7	.	TRBV19	.	TGTGCCAGTAGTATTGAATGGCAGGGAAACTACGAGCAGTACTTC	CASSIEWQGNYEQYF
TRBJ2-2	once	TRBV10-3	.	TGTGCCATCAGGGGAGACGGCGGGGAGCTGTTTTTT	CAIRGDGGELFF
TRBJ2-2	.	TRBV24-1	TRBD1	TGTGCCACCAGCGTCCGGGACAGGCAAAACGGGGAGCTGTTTTTT	CATSVRDRQNGELFF
TRBJ2-7	.	TRBV5-4	TRBD2	TGTGCCAGCAGACCGTATAGCGGGAGGGCCTACGAGCAGTACTTC	CASRPYSGRAYEQYF
TRBJ2-7	.	TRBV7-2	.	TGTGCCAGCAGCTTAGAGGGGGCGGGAAGGTCCTACGAGCAGTACTTC	CASSLEGAGRSYEQYF
TRBJ2-1	.	TRBV30	.	TGTGCCTGGAGTGCCAAAGGACTCAGCTCCTACAATGAGCAGTTCTTC	CAWSAKGLSSYNEQFF
TRBJ2-7	.	TRBV7-9	.	TGTGCCAGCAGACCTACGTACGCCTACGAGCAGTACTTC	CASRPTYAYEQYF
TRBJ1-1	.	TRBV6-5	.	TGTGCCAGCAGTAGGAACAGATTGAACACTGAAGCTTTCTTT	CASSRNRLNTEAFF
TRBJ1-2	.	TRBV29-1	TRBD1	TGCAGCGTTGAAACTTGGGACAGGGCAGACTATGGCTACACCTTC	CSVETWDRADYGYTF
TRBJ2-2	.	TRBV7-3	TRBD2	TGTGCCAGCAGCCTTCTAGCGGGAGGTGGGACCGGGGAGCTGTTTTTT	CASSLLAGGGTGELFF
TRBJ2-3	.	TRBV28	TRBD2	TGTGCCAGCAGTTTCGGGACTAGCGGGAGGCGCACAGATACGCAGTATTTT	CASSFGTSGRRTDTQYF
TRBJ1-3	.	TRBV5-1	.	TGCGCCAGCAGCTTGACAGGGTCATTGGCTGGAAACACCATATATTTT	CASSLTGSLAGNTIYF
TRBJ1-6	few	TRBV7-8	TRBD1	TGTGCCAGCAGCGTACAGGGGAGGAATTCACCCCTCCACTTT	CASSVQGRNSPLHF
TRBJ2-5	.	TRBV24-1	.	TGTGCCACCAGTGATTTTGGAGGTGGTCAAGAGACCCAGTACTTC	CATSDFGGGQETQYF
TRBJ2-1	once	TRBV7-3	.	TGTGCCAGCAGCCCTACTTCATCTGGTGAGCAGTTCTTC	CASSPTSSGEQFF
TRBJ2-2	.	TRBV24-1	TRBD1	TGTGCCACCTCCGACCGGGACAGGGACGCCGGGGAGCTGTTTTTT	CATSDRDRDAGELFF
TRBJ2-5	once	TRBV30	.	TGTGCCTGGAGTGCAGACAGGTACCAAGAGACCCAGTACTTC	CAWSADRYQETQYF
TRBJ1-6	.	TRBV4-1	.	TGCGCCAGCAGCCAGCTAGCGGGGACGTCTATCCACTTT	CASSQLAGTSIHF
TRBJ2-2	few	TRBV28	.	TGTGCCAGCAGCCGCACCGGGGAGCTGTTTTTT	CASSRTGELFF
TRBJ1-2	.	TRBV5-5	TRBD1	TGTGCCAGCAGCAGACAGGGGGACTATGGCTACACCTTC	CASSRQGDYGYTF
TRBJ1-2	.	TRBV12-3/TRBV12-4	TRBD1	TGTGCCAGCGATACCGGGACAGGGCTTGGCTACACCTTC	CASDTGTGLGYTF